What follows describes a single T cell receptor (beta chain). Its antigen is unknown. The method was immunoSEQ multiplex PCR; TCRdb's version includes in-frame clones alone and lacks a portion of them. Found here are about 76,000 clones, approximately 83% of them singletons; the top ten hold about 3.4%. These data are taken from a study of OX40 agonist ivuxolimab in advanced cancers. Study at large: A male proportion of about 84% was recorded, with mean age approximately 57 years and range roughly 23 to 79.

Study observations and caveats: Averaged across samples, CD8+ T cells carried more expanded clones than CD4+ did.

Deletions cut 4 bases from V and 1 base from J, with 15 bases between. The CDR3 covers 16 residues. CDR1 is SGHDT and CDR2 is YYEEEE in the germline V gene. V and J are TRBV5-6 and TRBJ1-5; tentative D call: TRBD1 (5 bases). The sequences come from CD4+ or CD8+ T cells sorted from blood, collected in a trial of the OX40 agonist ivuxolimab. This TCR derives from an adult with an advanced solid tumor such as melanoma, head and neck, liver or kidney cancer. CDR3 nucleotide sequence: TGTGCCAGCAGCCGTTGGGGGGTAGAAAGCAATCAGCCCCAGCATTTT. It yields the protein CASSRWGVESNQPQHF.